The source of this TCR beta chain is a study of T-cell reconstitution after alpha-beta-depleted transplantation in children. General study findings and limits: After transplant, at about two months, alpha-beta T cells were reportedly derived from several hundred expanded graft clones.

This clonotype was seen ten or more times. The antigen is not known. The authors prepared the TCRbeta library with unique molecular identifiers. TCRdb itself ran the PCR reads through MiXCR, one entry per CDR3 protein. This table holds about 97,000 distinct CDR3 sequences, 7.5% to 9% found once. V was pared by 5 bases and J by 4 bases, with 11 bases of the junction left unmatched. This CDR3 region has 16 residues. Germline assignment: CDR1 SEHNR and CDR2 FQNEAQ (reference sequence). Sequenced here: PBMCs, sampled before TCRalphabeta/CD19-depleted stem cell transplant. The source is a boy between 2 and 15 years old with acute lymphoblastic leukemia, due to receive a stem cell transplant. This chain uses TRBV7-9 with TRBJ2-1; 7 bases are a match to TRBD2. CDR3 in DNA: TGTGCCAGCAGCGGGACTGGGCTAGCGGATTACAATGAGCAGTTCTTC. It encodes CASSGTGLADYNEQFF.